A single T cell receptor (beta chain) is shown here with its context. This clone occurred many times. Which antigen it targets is not known. Coverage ceases 3 residues before the CDR3 finishes, and the germline J gene fills in the end. This entry belongs to a study of T cell clonality in common variable immunodeficiency (dated by TCRdb to between 2014 and 2016). Results and caveats for the whole study, not just this receptor: Although equal DNA input was used, an average of about 75,000 unique sequences per sample was obtained for controls, compared with some 30,000 for CVID samples. CVID subjects shared fewer TCRbeta clones with each other than healthy controls did (p < 0.0001). According to the authors, finding the cause of the higher clonality in CVID would require sequencing the repertoires of T cell subpopulations. TCRbeta clonality was higher in CVID subjects than in healthy controls (t-test p = 0.018), and the increase was most characteristic of about a third of subjects. Correlations between repertoire features and clinical complications were limited by patient heterogeneity within the CVID cohort. CVID TCRbeta sequences were reported to have fewer deletions and N-nucleotide insertions and to lack highly modified clones with 13 or more V deletions.

For sequencing, equivalent amounts of genomic DNA were input from CVID and control samples. For every sample, a 60 bp segment covering the rearranged TCRbeta CDR3 region was amplified and then sequenced. TCRbeta amplification used the immunoSEQ assay, a bias-corrected multiplex PCR with high-throughput sequencing. Regarding the original processing steps: Every unique nucleotide sequence was considered a clone and was annotated with V, D and J genes, copy number and frequency. Sequences were labeled productive if in frame, and non-productive if out of frame or containing stop codons. Clonality was calculated from Shannon's entropy as previously described. Mean CDR3 Kyte-Doolittle hydropathy was derived from the predicted amino acid sequences of productive clones. The R hclust function was used to hierarchically cluster scaled V gene usage with Manhattan distance and complete linkage. Clone sharing by CDR3 amino acid sequence was assessed by resampling 12 repertoires per group over 100 rounds. The repertoires were screened for 55 to 75 published EBV-specific TCRbeta sequences and approximately 230 published CMV-specific TCRbeta sequences. A couple of CVID samples yielding fewer than 10,000 sequences were excluded from analysis, leaving 42 CVID repertoires. TCRdb took over this immuneACCESS table, retaining in-frame rearrangements with V and J assigned. Such tables are incomplete; in checked studies, under half of the missing clones stem from an unresolved V gene, and the remainder is unexplained. V and J calls and clone size come straight from that table; D and trimming were deduced from the DNA. The sample records about 30,000 clones, none occurring a single time. In total, the top ten clones hold 5.4% of the sample.

Standard criteria, namely reduction of serum IgG, IgA and/or IgM below the normal range together with specific antibody deficiency, were applied for the diagnosis of CVID. The CVID group comprised some 43 subjects, 15 or so female and roughly 30 male, aged 9 to 64 years with a mean age of 40. Most CVID patients and most healthy controls were of Caucasian heritage. Replacement immunoglobulin therapy had been administered to all CVID subjects for at least one year at the time of study participation. At blood collection, none of the CVID subjects was ill or on immunomodulatory or immunosuppressive medication. Heparinized peripheral whole blood samples of about 5 to 8.5 ml were collected from each donor. Genomic DNA from adults with common variable immune deficiency (CVID) and from healthy adult controls was used for sequencing of TCRbeta CDR3 repertoires. Diluted blood was subjected to density centrifugation over Hypaque 1077 or Ficoll-Paque for isolation of peripheral blood mononuclear cells. Genomic DNA was obtained from unsorted mononuclear cells using either Qiagen column purification or a centrifugation-based method.

V and J are truncated by 0 bases and 7 bases respectively, leaving an intervening sequence of 6 bases. From cysteine to phenylalanine, the CDR3 is 11 amino acids long. Of the CDR3's DNA, 24 bases were read; they are in frame from base 1. Via the germline V gene (reference sequence), CDR1 is GTSNPN and CDR2 SVGIG. Recombination joined TRBV30 with TRBJ2-5; perhaps TRBD1 is the D gene, with 6 bases matching. The TCR sequence derives from a human donor with common variable immunodeficiency. Specimen: peripheral blood mononuclear cells. CDR3 reads: CAWSVQGTQYF. Incomplete CDR3 DNA: TGTGCCTGGAGTGTACAGGGGACC. The CDR3 plus the reference TRBV30 and TRBJ2-5 genes for the other parts give the full variable domain: SQTIHQWPATLVQPVGSPLSLECTVEGTSNPNLYWYRQAAGRGLQLLFYSVGIGQISSEVPQNLSASRPQDRQFILSSKKLLLSDSGFYLCAWSVQGTQYFGPGTRLLVL.